This TCR beta chain appears in the sequencing data of a study of T cell changes during pregnancy in multiple sclerosis. The CDR3 is 13 residues long. CDR1 is LNHDA and CDR2 is SQIVND in the germline V gene (reference sequence). The V end lost 2 bases, the J end lost 2 bases, and 5 bases lay between the germline ends. Generated by immunoSEQ multiplex PCR, the TCRdb table keeps only in-frame clones and is missing some. The table has 40,000 to 60,000 clones, 80% to 95% seen once. This chain connects TRBV19 to TRBJ2-3; D is uncertain. The starting material was peripheral blood, obtained after pregnancy. This TCR came from a female donor with multiple sclerosis, enrolled in a pregnancy study. In DNA form, the CDR3 reads TGTGCCAGTAGTATACTAGTCACAGATACGCAGTATTTT. Its protein is CASSILVTDTQYF.